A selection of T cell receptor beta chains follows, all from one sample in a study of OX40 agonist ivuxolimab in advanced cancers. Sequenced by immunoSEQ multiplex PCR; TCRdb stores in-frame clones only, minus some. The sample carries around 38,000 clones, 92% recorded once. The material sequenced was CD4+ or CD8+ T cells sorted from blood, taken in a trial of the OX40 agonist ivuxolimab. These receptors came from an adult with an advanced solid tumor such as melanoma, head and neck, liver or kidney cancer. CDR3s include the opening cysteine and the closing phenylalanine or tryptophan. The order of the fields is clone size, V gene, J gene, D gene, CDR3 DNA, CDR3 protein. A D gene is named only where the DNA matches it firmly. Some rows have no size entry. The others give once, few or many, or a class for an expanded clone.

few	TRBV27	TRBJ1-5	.	TGTGCCAGCAGGGACAGCTACAATCAGCCCCAGCATTTT	CASRDSYNQPQHF
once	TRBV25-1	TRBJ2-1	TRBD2	TGTGCCAGTTTAGCGGGAAATGAGCAGTTCTTC	CASLAGNEQFF
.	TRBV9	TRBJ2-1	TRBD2	TGTGCCAGCAGCGGGGCCGGGACTAGCGGCCTCAATGAGCAGTTCTTC	CASSGAGTSGLNEQFF
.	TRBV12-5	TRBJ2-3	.	TGTGCTAGTGGTTTGGGGAGTGGGCGGGACGGAGATACGCAGTATTTT	CASGLGSGRDGDTQYF
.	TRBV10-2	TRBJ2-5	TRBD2	TGCGCCAGCAGTGGCGGGGGGAAAGAGACCCAGTACTTC	CASSGGGKETQYF
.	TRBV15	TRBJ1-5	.	TGTGCCACCAGCAGTGGCGGGGCCCCGGGGCATTTT	CATSSGGAPGHF
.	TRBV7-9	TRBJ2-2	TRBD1	TGTGCCAGCAGCTCGACAGGGACCCCGAACACCGGGGAGCTGTTTTTT	CASSSTGTPNTGELFF
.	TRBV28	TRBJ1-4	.	TGTGCCAGCAGTTTTCCCAGGACAGTTACAGTCGAAAAACTGTTTTTT	CASSFPRTVTVEKLFF
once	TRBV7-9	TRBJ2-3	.	TGTGCCACCTCAGGGGAACTACCCAGCACAGATACGCAGTATTTT	CATSGELPSTDTQYF
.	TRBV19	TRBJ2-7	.	TGTGCCAGTAGTATAGCTAAGACCTACGAGCAGTACTTC	CASSIAKTYEQYF
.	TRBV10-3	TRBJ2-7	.	TGTGCCAGCGCCCCCGGACGGAGTAACCCCTACGAGCAGTACTTC	CASAPGRSNPYEQYF
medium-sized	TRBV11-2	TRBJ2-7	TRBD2	TGTGCCAGCAGCGTCAAAAGATTTAGCGGGAGGAACGAGCAGTACTTC	CASSVKRFSGRNEQYF
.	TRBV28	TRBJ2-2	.	TGTGCCAGCAGTTTTCTGGGCGGGAAGACCGGGGAGCTGTTTTTT	CASSFLGGKTGELFF
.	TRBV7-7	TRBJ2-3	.	TGTGCTAGCAGTGAGGGGGTCCGGGGTACGCAGTATTTT	CASSEGVRGTQYF
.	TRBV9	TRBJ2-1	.	TGTGCCAGCAGCGAAGGGGACTCCTACAATGAGCAGTTCTTC	CASSEGDSYNEQFF
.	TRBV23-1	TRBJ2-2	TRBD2	TGCGCCAGCGGGAAGATAGCGGGAGGGCCCCACACCGGGGAGCTGTTTTTT	CASGKIAGGPHTGELFF
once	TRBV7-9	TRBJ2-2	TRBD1	TGTGCCAGCAGGGATGTCCGGACAGGGGTCCCCGGGGAGCTGTTTTTT	CASRDVRTGVPGELFF
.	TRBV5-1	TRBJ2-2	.	TGCGCCAGCAGCCTGGTGGACGGGGAGCTGTTTTTT	CASSLVDGELFF
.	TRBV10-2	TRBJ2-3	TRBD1	TGCGCCAGCAGTCAGGGGGCGCGATCAGATACGCAGTATTTT	CASSQGARSDTQYF
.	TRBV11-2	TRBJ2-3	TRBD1	TGTGCCAGCAGCTTAGAATCGTCCGGGACAGCCACAGATACGCAGTATTTT	CASSLESSGTATDTQYF
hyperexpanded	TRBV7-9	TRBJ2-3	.	TGTGCCAGCTATCAGGGAGATACGCAGTATTTT	CASYQGDTQYF
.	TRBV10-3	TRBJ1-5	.	TGTGCCATCAGTGAGTCGACGGGGACTGATCAGCCCCAGCATTTT	CAISESTGTDQPQHF
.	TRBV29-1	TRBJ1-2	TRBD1	TGCAGCGTTGCCGGGACAGGGGAGTACTATGGCTACACCTTC	CSVAGTGEYYGYTF
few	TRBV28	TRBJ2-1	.	TGTGCCAGCAGTCCGAGGTTTGGAGGCCCAGATCGCTCCTACAATGAGCAGTTCTTC	CASSPRFGGPDRSYNEQFF
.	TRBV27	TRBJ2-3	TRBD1	TGTGCCAGCAGGACAGGGGTCCCCACAGATACGCAGTATTTT	CASRTGVPTDTQYF
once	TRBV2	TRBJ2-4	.	TGTGCCAGCATAAATCGGGGTTCGGCCAAAAACATTCAGTACTTC	CASINRGSAKNIQYF